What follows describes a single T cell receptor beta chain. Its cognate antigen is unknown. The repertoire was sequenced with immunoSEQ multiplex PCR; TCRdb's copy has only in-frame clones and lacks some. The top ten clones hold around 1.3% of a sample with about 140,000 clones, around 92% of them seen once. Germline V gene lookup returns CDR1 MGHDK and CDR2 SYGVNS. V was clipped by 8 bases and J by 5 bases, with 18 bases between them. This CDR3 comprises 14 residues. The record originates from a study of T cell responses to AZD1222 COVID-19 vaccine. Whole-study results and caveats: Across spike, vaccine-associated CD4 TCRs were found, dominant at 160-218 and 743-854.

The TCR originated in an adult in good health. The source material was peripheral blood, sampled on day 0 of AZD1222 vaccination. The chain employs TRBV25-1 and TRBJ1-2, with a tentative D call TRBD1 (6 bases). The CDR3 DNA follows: TGTGCCAGCGGCGGGGCAGGGGATGCGTATGGCTACACCTTC. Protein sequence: CASGGAGDAYGYTF.